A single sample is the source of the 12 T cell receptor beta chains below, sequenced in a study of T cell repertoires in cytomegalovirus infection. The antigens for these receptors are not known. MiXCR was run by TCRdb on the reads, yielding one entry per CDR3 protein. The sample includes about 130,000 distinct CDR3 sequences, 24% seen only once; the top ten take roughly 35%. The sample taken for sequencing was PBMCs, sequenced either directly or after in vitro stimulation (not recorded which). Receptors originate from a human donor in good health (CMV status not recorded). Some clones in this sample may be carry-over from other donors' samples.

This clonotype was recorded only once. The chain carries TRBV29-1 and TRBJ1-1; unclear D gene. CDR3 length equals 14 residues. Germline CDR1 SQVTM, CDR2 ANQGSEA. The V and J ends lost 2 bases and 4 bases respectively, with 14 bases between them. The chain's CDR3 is CSVERRDPFTEAFF. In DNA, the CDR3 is TGCAGCGTTGAAAGGCGGGATCCGTTCACTGAAGCTTTCTTT.

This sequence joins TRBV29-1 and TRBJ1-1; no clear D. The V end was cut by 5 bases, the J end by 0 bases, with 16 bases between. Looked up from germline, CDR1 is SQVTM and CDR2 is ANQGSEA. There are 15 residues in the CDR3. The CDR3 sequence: CSVSRRALVNTEAFF. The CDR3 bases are TGCAGCGTTAGTAGACGTGCCCTGGTGAACACTGAAGCTTTCTTT.

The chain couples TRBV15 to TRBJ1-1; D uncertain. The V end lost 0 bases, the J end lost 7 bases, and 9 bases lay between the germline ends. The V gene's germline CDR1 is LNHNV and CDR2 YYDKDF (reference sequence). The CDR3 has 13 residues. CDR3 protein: CATSRDTGLEAFF. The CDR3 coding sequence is TGTGCCACCAGCAGAGATACTGGACTTGAAGCTTTCTTT.

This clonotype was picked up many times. The CDR3 DNA is TGTGCCAGCAGCTTAGATAGCCGGGCCTCCTACAATGAGCAGTTCTTC. This codes for CASSLDSRASYNEQFF. V gene TRBV7-2 combines with J gene TRBJ2-1; unclear D gene. Germline V gene data show CDR1 as SGHTA and CDR2 as FQGNSA. This CDR3 contains 16 residues. The V end lost 1 base, the J end lost 0 bases, and 10 bases lay between the germline ends.

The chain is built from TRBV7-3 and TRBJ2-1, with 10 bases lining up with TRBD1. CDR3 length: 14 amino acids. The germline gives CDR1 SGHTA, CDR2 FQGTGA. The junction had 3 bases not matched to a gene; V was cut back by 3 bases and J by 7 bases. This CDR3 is CASSLTGGKNEQFF. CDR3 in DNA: TGTGCCAGCAGCTTGACAGGGGGCAAGAATGAGCAGTTCTTC.

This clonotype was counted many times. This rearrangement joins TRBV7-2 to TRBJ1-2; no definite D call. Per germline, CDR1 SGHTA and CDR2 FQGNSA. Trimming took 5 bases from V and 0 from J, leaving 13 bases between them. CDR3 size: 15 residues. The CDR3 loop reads CASSPRREANYGYTF. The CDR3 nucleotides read TGTGCCAGCAGCCCTCGGAGGGAAGCTAACTATGGCTACACCTTC.

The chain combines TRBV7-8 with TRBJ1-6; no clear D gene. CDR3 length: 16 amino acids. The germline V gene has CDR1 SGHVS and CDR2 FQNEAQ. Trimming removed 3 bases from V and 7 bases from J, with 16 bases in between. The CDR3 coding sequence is TGTGCCAGCAGCTTTTTTAACCGGGAGGTCAATTCACCCCTCCACTTT. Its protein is CASSFFNREVNSPLHF.

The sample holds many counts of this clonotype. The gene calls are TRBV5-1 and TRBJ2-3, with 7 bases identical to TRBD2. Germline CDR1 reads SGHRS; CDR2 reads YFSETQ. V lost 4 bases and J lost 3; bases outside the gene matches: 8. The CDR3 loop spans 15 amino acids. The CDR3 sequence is CASSLAGVGTDTQYF. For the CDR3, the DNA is TGCGCCAGCAGCCTTGCGGGAGTCGGAACAGATACGCAGTATTTT.

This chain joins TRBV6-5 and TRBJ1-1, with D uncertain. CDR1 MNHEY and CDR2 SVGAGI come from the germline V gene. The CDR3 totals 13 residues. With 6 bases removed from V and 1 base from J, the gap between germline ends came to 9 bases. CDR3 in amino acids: CASSWSRNTEAFF. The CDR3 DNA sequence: TGTGCCAGCAGCTGGTCGAGGAACACTGAAGCTTTCTTT.

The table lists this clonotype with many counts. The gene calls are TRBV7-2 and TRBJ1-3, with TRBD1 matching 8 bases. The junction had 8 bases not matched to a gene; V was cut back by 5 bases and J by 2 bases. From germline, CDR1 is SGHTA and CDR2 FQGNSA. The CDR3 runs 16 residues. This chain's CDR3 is CASSLQGAMAGNTIYF. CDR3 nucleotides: TGTGCCAGCAGCCTTCAGGGGGCAATGGCTGGAAACACCATATATTTT. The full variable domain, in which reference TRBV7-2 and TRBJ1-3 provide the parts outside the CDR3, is GAGVSQSPSNKVTEKGKDVELRCDPISGHTALYWYRQSLGQGLEFLIYFQGNSAPDKSGLPSDRFSAERTGGSVSTLTIQRTQQEDSAVYLCASSLQGAMAGNTIYFGEGSWLTVV.

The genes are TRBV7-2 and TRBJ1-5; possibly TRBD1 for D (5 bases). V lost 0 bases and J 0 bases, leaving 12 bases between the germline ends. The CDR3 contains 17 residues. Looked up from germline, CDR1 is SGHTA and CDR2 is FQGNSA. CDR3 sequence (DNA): TGTGCCAGCAGCTTAGCATCCAGGGCTGATAGCAATCAGCCCCAGCATTTT. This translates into CASSLASRADSNQPQHF.

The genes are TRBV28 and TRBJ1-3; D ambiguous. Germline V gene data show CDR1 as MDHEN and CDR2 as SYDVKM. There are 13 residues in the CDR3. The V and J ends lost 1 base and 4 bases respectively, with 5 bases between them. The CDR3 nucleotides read TGTGCCAGCAGTTTATTACAGGGAAACACCATATATTTT. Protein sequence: CASSLLQGNTIYF.